What follows are 17 T cell receptor beta chains derived from one specimen sequenced in a study of blood T cell repertoires in COVID-19. Profiled with immunoSEQ multiplex PCR; TCRdb holds only in-frame clones, not every one. The sample lists hundreds of thousands of clones; around 85% were seen once. Input material: PBMCs or T cells enriched from blood (not recorded which). These receptors all stem from a woman in her forties or fifties who had recovered from COVID-19.

This chain links TRBV19 with TRBJ1-3; D perhaps matches TRBD1 (6 bases). The V end lost 6 bases, the J end lost 1 base, and 10 bases lay between the germline ends. The CDR3 length is 14 residues. Germline CDR1 reads LNHDA; CDR2 reads SQIVND (reference sequence). The CDR3 nucleotides read TGTGCCAGTAGCACCAGGGGATCTGGAAACACCATATATTTT. Residues: CASSTRGSGNTIYF. Drawing the rest from reference TRBV19 and TRBJ1-3, the complete variable domain is DGGITQSPKYLFRKEGQNVTLSCEQNLNHDAMYWYRQDPGQGLRLIYYSQIVNDFQKGDIAEGYSVSREKKESFPLTVTSAQKNPTAFYLCASSTRGSGNTIYFGEGSWLTVV.

This clone was counted once. The chain is built from TRBV18 and TRBJ1-2, with D possibly matching TRBD1 (5 bases). Germline-derived CDR1 and CDR2 are KGHSH and LQKENI. Trimming shortened V by 5 bases and J by 5 bases, and 9 bases separated the two germline ends. The CDR3 extends over 12 amino acids. The DNA for the CDR3 is TGTGCCAGCTCAGAAGACAGATATGGCTACACCTTC. Translating it yields CASSEDRYGYTF.

The chain couples TRBV6-6 to TRBJ2-1, with TRBD2 matching over 10 bases. Germline loops: CDR1 MNHNY, CDR2 SVGAGI (reference sequence). V lost 8 bases to trimming and J lost 4 bases; unmatched junction nucleotides: 8. The CDR3 is 15 amino acids. DNA of the CDR3: TGTGCCAGCCGGCCCGGGACTAGCGAGTACAATGAGCAGTTCTTC. Encoded protein: CASRPGTSEYNEQFF.

The chain combines TRBV7-6 with TRBJ2-2; D not certain. The germline V gene has CDR1 SGHVS and CDR2 FNYEAQ. CDR3 size: 16 residues. V was trimmed by 5 bases and J by 5 bases, leaving 18 bases between them. CDR3 sequence reads: CASSVTFSPRTGELFF. In DNA, the CDR3 is TGTGCCAGCAGCGTTACGTTTTCCCCTAGGACCGGGGAGCTGTTTTTT.

The rearrangement links TRBV11-2 to TRBJ2-1; D is uncertain. Looked up from germline, CDR1 is SGHAT and CDR2 is FQNNGV. Trimming shortened V by 5 bases and J by 4 bases, and 12 bases separated the two germline ends. The CDR3 spans 14 residues. The CDR3 DNA reads as TGTGCCAGCAGCCTAGTTGCGGTATACAATGAGCAGTTCTTC. Its protein product is CASSLVAVYNEQFF.

The rearrangement links TRBV2 to TRBJ2-1; 15 nucleotides agree with TRBD2. J lost 9 bases, V lost 6 bases, and 9 bases had no gene match. From germline, CDR1 is SNHLY and CDR2 FYNNEI. This CDR3 contains 16 residues. In DNA, the CDR3 is TGTGCCAGCAGCACCGGACTAGCGGGGGGGCGTGGTGAGCAGTTCTTC. Its translation is CASSTGLAGGRGEQFF.

This clone was recorded a few times. The V gene is TRBV30, the J gene TRBJ2-3; 7 bases map to TRBD1. In germline, CDR1 is GTSNPN, CDR2 SVGIG (reference sequence). The V and J ends lost 6 bases and 3 bases, in that order; junction bases with no gene match: 6. The CDR3 is made up of 13 amino acids. For the CDR3, the DNA is TGTGCCTGTGATAACAGGGGAACAGATACGCAGTATTTT. Its protein product is CACDNRGTDTQYF.

This clone was found once. The J gene is TRBJ1-1, the V gene TRBV4-1, with D unclear. The CDR3 totals 14 residues. Looked up from germline, CDR1 is MGHRA and CDR2 is YSYEKL. Deletions cut 1 base from V and 2 bases from J, with 8 bases between. The CDR3 is CASSQAGINTEAFF. As DNA, the CDR3 is TGCGCCAGCAGCCAAGCCGGGATTAACACTGAAGCTTTCTTT.

The rearrangement links TRBV5-1 to TRBJ1-2, with TRBD1 matching over 9 bases. V gave up 1 base and J gave up 8 bases; unmatched junction bases: 9. CDR1 and CDR2 from the germline V gene are SGHRS and YFSETQ. The CDR3 consists of 15 residues. CDR3 sequence: CASSLNLQGAVGYTF. The DNA for the CDR3 is TGCGCCAGCAGCTTGAACTTACAGGGGGCTGTAGGCTACACCTTC.

J is TRBJ1-6 and V is TRBV27, with TRBD1 matching 10 bases. The J segment lost 7 bases and the V segment lost 3 bases, leaving 3 bases of the junction unmatched. The CDR3 is 15 amino acids. Germline CDR1 reads MNHEY; CDR2 reads SMNVEV (reference sequence). The CDR3 DNA sequence: TGTGCCAGCAGTTTGGACAGGGGGAGGAATTCACCCCTCCACTTT. Its translation: CASSLDRGRNSPLHF.

V and J are TRBV30 and TRBJ2-7, with 7 positions matching TRBD2. CDR1 GTSNPN and CDR2 SVGIG come from the germline V gene (reference sequence). The CDR3 is 15 amino acids. The V gene end was trimmed by 5 bases and the J gene end by 3 bases; junction bases not matched to a gene: 13. CDR3 loop: CAWALGGINRYEQYF. CDR3 coding DNA: TGTGCCTGGGCTCTGGGGGGGATCAACCGCTACGAGCAGTACTTC.

The genes are TRBV5-1 and TRBJ2-7; 9 nucleotides agree with TRBD1. Germline loops: CDR1 SGHRS, CDR2 YFSETQ. The CDR3 totals 14 residues. Unmatched junction bases numbered 6, after V lost 3 bases and J lost 5 bases. As DNA, the CDR3 is TGCGCCAGCAGCTGGAGGGACAGGGTCAACGAGCAGTACTTC. Residues: CASSWRDRVNEQYF.

The chain couples TRBV29-1 to TRBJ1-1; D is unclear. The CDR3 extends over 13 amino acids. The V gene's germline CDR1 is SQVTM and CDR2 ANQGSEA. Trimming shortened V by 7 bases and J by 4 bases, and 16 bases separated the two germline ends. The CDR3 sequence: CSGEMAAGTEAFF. In DNA form, the CDR3 reads TGCAGCGGGGAGATGGCGGCCGGCACTGAAGCTTTCTTT.

This clone was counted once. The DNA of the CDR3 is TGTGCCAGTAGTATACGGAGTTCCAACTATGGCTACACCTTC. The encoded protein is CASSIRSSNYGYTF. The chain is built from TRBV19 and TRBJ1-2, with D unclear. There are 14 residues in the CDR3. Trimming removed 2 bases from V and 2 bases from J, with 9 bases in between. The germline V gene encodes CDR1 LNHDA and CDR2 SQIVND (reference sequence). Full variable domain (outside the CDR3, taken from reference TRBV19 and TRBJ1-2): DGGITQSPKYLFRKEGQNVTLSCEQNLNHDAMYWYRQDPGQGLRLIYYSQIVNDFQKGDIAEGYSVSREKKESFPLTVTSAQKNPTAFYLCASSIRSSNYGYTFGSGTRLTVV.

This clone was picked up one time. This chain links TRBV6-1 with TRBJ1-4, with D perhaps matching TRBD1 (6 bases). CDR3 length equals 16 residues. The V and J ends lost 3 bases and 2 bases respectively, with 13 bases between them. Germline lookup yields CDR1 MNHNS and CDR2 SASEGT. The CDR3 protein is CASSDPRGVTNEKLFF. CDR3 sequence (DNA): TGTGCCAGCAGTGATCCCAGGGGAGTCACTAATGAAAAACTGTTTTTT.

The V call is TRBV30, the J call TRBJ2-1, with 8 bases aligning to TRBD1. Germline V gene sequence: CDR1 GTSNPN, CDR2 SVGIG (reference sequence). Germline trimming cut 3 bases from V and 0 bases from J; bases unmatched to any gene: 1. The CDR3 totals 14 residues. CDR3 DNA: TGTGCCTGGAGACAGGGGGTCTCCTACAATGAGCAGTTCTTC. Translation gives CAWRQGVSYNEQFF.

As regards this clone: The conserved closing phenylalanine or tryptophan is absent in this CDR3, likely reflecting a read error. CDR3 sequence: CASSSYRTALYGYTS. The CDR3, as DNA: TGTGCCAGCAGCTCCTACCGGACAGCCCTCTATGGCTACACCTCC. This rearrangement joins TRBV7-2 to TRBJ1-2; D is perhaps TRBD1 (6 bases). Germline loops: CDR1 SGHTA, CDR2 FQGNSA. V lost 4 bases, J lost 4 bases, and 16 bases lay in between. This CDR3 has 15 residues.